A single sample gave rise to the 20 T cell receptor beta chains below, sequenced in a study of cytomegalovirus exposure and HLA in healthy donors (dated by TCRdb to about 2017). Libraries were constructed by the immunoSEQ multiplex PCR assay. The multiplex PCR relied on a mix of 60 forward primers for TCR Vbeta segments and 13 reverse primers for TCR Jbeta segments. Held by TCRdb, this immuneACCESS table contains in-frame sequences only and omits some clones. Under half of the omission traces to an unresolved V gene where checked; the cause of the rest is unknown. A total of some 98,000 clones appear in this sample, over 75% of them only once. Roughly 3.8% of the sample rests with the top ten. The sequencing input was PBMCs. The receptor set was obtained from a female donor in good health and CMV-seropositive.

The J gene is TRBJ2-1, the V gene TRBV27, with a weak D call TRBD2 (6 bases). The CDR3 is 11 residues long. Germline assignment: CDR1 MNHEY and CDR2 SMNVEV (reference sequence). Trimming took off 5 bases at V and 8 bases at J, with 7 bases between the two ends. CDR3 nucleotide sequence: TGTGCCAGCAGTACGGGGGATGAGCAGTTCTTC. Its translation: CASSTGDEQFF.

V gene TRBV7-6 combines with J gene TRBJ1-1, with a weak D call TRBD1 (6 bases). Germline CDR1 is SGHVS and CDR2 is FNYEAQ. The V and J ends lost 5 bases and 7 bases respectively, with 20 bases between them. This CDR3 region has 15 residues. The CDR3 loop is CASSPGGSGVGEAFF. In DNA, the CDR3 is TGTGCCAGCAGCCCCGGTGGTTCAGGGGTAGGTGAAGCTTTCTTT.

The chain combines TRBV25-1 with TRBJ2-1; 12 bases match TRBD2. V trimming: 1 base; J trimming: 6 bases; junction bases outside the gene matches: 4. Germline CDR1 is MGHDK and CDR2 is SYGVNS. This CDR3 region has 16 residues. CDR3 residues: CASSESRLAGANEQFF. As DNA, the CDR3 is TGTGCCAGCAGTGAATCCCGACTAGCGGGAGCCAATGAGCAGTTCTTC.

V usage is TRBV28 and J usage is TRBJ2-7, with 10 bases lining up with TRBD1. CDR3 length: 18 amino acids. Germline lookup yields CDR1 MDHEN and CDR2 SYDVKM. Unmatched junction bases numbered 10, after V lost 2 bases and J lost 0 bases. The CDR3 protein is CASSLRAAGTGASYEQYF. CDR3 in DNA: TGTGCCAGCAGTTTAAGAGCGGCGGGGACAGGGGCCTCCTACGAGCAGTACTTC.

This clone was seen a handful of times. The rearrangement uses TRBV7-3 and TRBJ1-1, with D maybe TRBD1 (5 bases). V shed 1 base and J shed 2 bases, with 8 bases lying between them. The CDR3 runs 14 residues. The germline gives CDR1 SGHTA, CDR2 FQGTGA. The CDR3 DNA is TGTGCCAGCAGCTTAATCGGGACTAACACTGAAGCTTTCTTT. Its protein product is CASSLIGTNTEAFF.

This clone came up once. The chain combines TRBV5-1 with TRBJ1-1; perhaps TRBD1 as D (5 bases). Germline-derived CDR1 and CDR2 are SGHRS and YFSETQ. Trimming pared 0 bases from V and 4 bases from J, leaving 10 bases between. The CDR3 consists of 14 residues. Here the CDR3 DNA reads TGCGCCAGCAGCTTGGCAGGGTCCAGCACTGAAGCTTTCTTT. This translates into CASSLAGSSTEAFF.

The chain employs TRBV5-1 and TRBJ1-4; 7 bases fit TRBD1. V dropped 2 bases and J dropped 7; count of bases not matched to a gene: 8. CDR1 and CDR2 from the germline V gene are SGHRS and YFSETQ. The CDR3 totals 15 residues. For the CDR3, the DNA is TGCGCCAGCAGCTTTTCAGGGGGGTCAGGTGAAAAACTGTTTTTT. Amino acid sequence: CASSFSGGSGEKLFF.

The chain uses TRBV28 and TRBJ1-3; TRBD1 is a possible D gene (5 bases). Germline CDR1 MDHEN, CDR2 SYDVKM. The germline V and J ends were trimmed by 7 bases and 4 bases, with 11 bases remaining between them. The CDR3 contains 13 residues. This chain's CDR3 is CASIINRGNTIYF. The CDR3 nucleotides are TGTGCCAGCATCATAAACAGGGGAAACACCATATATTTT.

There are a few counts of this clone. V is TRBV28 and J is TRBJ1-5, with 8 positions matching TRBD1. The CDR3 runs to 14 residues. Germline trimming cut 3 bases from V and 7 bases from J; bases unmatched to any gene: 5. Germline assignment: CDR1 MDHEN and CDR2 SYDVKM. The CDR3 protein is CASSLYRGGQPQHF. DNA of the CDR3: TGTGCCAGCAGTTTGTACAGGGGGGGACAGCCCCAGCATTTT.

In DNA form, the CDR3 reads TGTGCCAGCAGTTTACTCCAAAGCGGGGGGGAAAAAAATGAGCAGTTCTTC. As protein: CASSLLQSGGEKNEQFF. The V and J genes are TRBV27 and TRBJ2-1; TRBD2 agrees at 10 bases. Germline V gene sequence: CDR1 MNHEY, CDR2 SMNVEV (reference sequence). J gave up 7 bases and V 2 bases, and 11 bases lay outside the gene matches. The CDR3 totals 17 residues.

The V gene is TRBV11-3, the J gene TRBJ1-4; D not resolved. The germline gives CDR1 SGHNT, CDR2 YENEEA. CDR3 length: 14 residues. Trimming shortened V by 9 bases and J by 15 bases, and 26 bases separated the two germline ends. The CDR3 here is CASYNEPARRDVFF. In nucleotides, the CDR3 is TGTGCCAGTTATAATGAACCGGCAAGGAGGGATGTGTTTTTT.

V gene TRBV5-1 combines with J gene TRBJ1-6; D call uncertain. Between the trimmed V and J ends, which lost 0 bases and 4 bases, there was a span of 5 bases. The CDR3 consists of 14 residues. Germline-derived CDR1 and CDR2 are SGHRS and YFSETQ. The CDR3 region is CASSLGGYNSPLHF. The CDR3 nucleotides are TGCGCCAGCAGCTTGGGAGGGTATAATTCACCCCTCCACTTT. Together with reference TRBV5-1 and TRBJ1-6, the CDR3 gives the full variable domain: KAGVTQTPRYLIKTRGQQVTLSCSPISGHRSVSWYQQTPGQGLQFLFEYFSETQRNKGNFPGRFSGRQFSNSRSEMNVSTLELGDSALYLCASSLGGYNSPLHFGNGTRLTVT.

This CDR3 reads CASSLEPGLQETQYF. In DNA, the CDR3 is TGCGCCAGCAGCTTGGAACCGGGTTTACAAGAGACCCAGTACTTC. V usage is TRBV5-1 and J usage is TRBJ2-5, with D unclear. The CDR3 runs to 15 residues. Germline V CDR1 and CDR2: SGHRS, YFSETQ. With 0 bases removed from V and 2 bases from J, the gap between germline ends came to 11 bases.

This clone occurred once. The chain links TRBV30 to TRBJ1-2; 10 bases are shared with TRBD1. Trimming took 5 bases from V and 8 from J; bases not matched to a gene: 14. Germline-derived CDR1 and CDR2 are GTSNPN and SVGIG (reference sequence). CDR3 length: 15 amino acids. CDR3 region: CAWAGTGEGSEGYTF. CDR3 bases: TGTGCCTGGGCGGGGACAGGGGAGGGGTCTGAGGGCTACACCTTC.

The rearrangement uses TRBV30 and TRBJ1-6; 7 bases fit TRBD1. Losses at the gene ends were 4 bases for V and 6 bases for J; bases not matched to a gene: 6. The germline V gene has CDR1 GTSNPN and CDR2 SVGIG (reference sequence). The CDR3 runs 14 residues. The CDR3 here is CAWNPDRTNSPLHF. CDR3 nucleotides: TGTGCCTGGAACCCGGACAGGACTAATTCACCCCTCCACTTT.

The CDR3: CASSYSSQGGTEAFF. The CDR3 region has the DNA TGTGCCAGCAGTTACTCCAGCCAGGGTGGCACTGAAGCTTTCTTT. V is TRBV6-5 and J is TRBJ1-1; a weak D match, TRBD1 (5 bases). Germline V gene data show CDR1 as MNHEY and CDR2 as SVGAGI. V dropped 0 bases and J dropped 4 bases, with 12 bases sitting between them. This CDR3 is built from 15 residues.

The CDR3: CACVLAGGPLPYEQYF. CDR3 sequence (DNA): TGTGCCTGCGTCCTAGCGGGAGGGCCCCTCCCCTACGAGCAGTACTTC. The gene calls are TRBV30 and TRBJ2-5; TRBD2 matches 12 bases. The J call could be wrong; TRBJ2-7 is a better fit for the DNA end. CDR3 length equals 16 residues. Germline V gives CDR1 GTSNPN, CDR2 SVGIG (reference sequence).

The gene calls are TRBV6-5 and TRBJ2-1; D ambiguous. Trimming stripped 4 bases from V and 6 bases from J, with 10 bases between. CDR3 length equals 13 residues. CDR1 and CDR2 from the germline V gene are MNHEY and SVGAGI. CDR3 nucleotides: TGTGCCAGCAGTTTTGGGCTATCCAATGAGCAGTTCTTC. It specifies CASSFGLSNEQFF.

On this clone itself: This sample includes further DNA sequences coding for the same CDR3. V usage is TRBV5-1 and J usage is TRBJ2-1; weak D call: TRBD1 (6 bases). The V and J ends lost 7 bases and 1 base respectively, with 15 bases between them. The V gene's germline CDR1 is SGHRS and CDR2 YFSETQ. The CDR3 extends over 15 amino acids. CDR3 residues: CASSLGQGSYNEQFF. The CDR3, as DNA: TGCGCCAGCTCACTTGGGCAGGGGTCCTACAATGAGCAGTTCTTC.

The chain is built from TRBV2 and TRBJ2-7, with TRBD1 as a possible D gene (8 bases). Trimming stripped 2 bases from V and 2 bases from J, with 16 bases between. CDR3 size: 16 residues. In germline, CDR1 is SNHLY, CDR2 FYNNEI. The CDR3 sequence is CASSEQGAGETYEQYF. The DNA of the CDR3 is TGTGCCAGCAGTGAACAGGGGGCGGGAGAAACCTACGAGCAGTACTTC.